This record concerns one T cell receptor (beta chain) sequence. The antigen is unknown. This specimen belongs to a study of shared clonotypes between healthy human individuals. Study findings and constraints: Naive subsets typically showed greater estimated richness than memory subsets.

Every immunoSEQ plate was one replicate of a subset's evenly spread DNA. Data came from immunoSEQ multiplex PCR; TCRdb stores just in-frame clones and leaves some out. The sample includes roughly 1 million clones, about 80% of them seen just once. The CDR3 sequence is 14 residues long. V was trimmed by 6 bases and J by 0 bases, leaving 9 bases between them. The germline V gene has CDR1 MNHNS and CDR2 SASEGT. This receptor was obtained from a man aged 18 to 29 in good health. Some clones in this sample may be carry-over from other donors' samples. This sequence joins TRBV6-1 and TRBJ1-5; D uncertain. The specimen was memory CD4+ T cells from PBMCs. Subset in this sample: CD45RA-negative fraction. The CDR3 nucleotides are TGTGCCAGCAGGCCCTGGGCTAGCAATCAGCCCCAGCATTTT. Translation gives CASRPWASNQPQHF.